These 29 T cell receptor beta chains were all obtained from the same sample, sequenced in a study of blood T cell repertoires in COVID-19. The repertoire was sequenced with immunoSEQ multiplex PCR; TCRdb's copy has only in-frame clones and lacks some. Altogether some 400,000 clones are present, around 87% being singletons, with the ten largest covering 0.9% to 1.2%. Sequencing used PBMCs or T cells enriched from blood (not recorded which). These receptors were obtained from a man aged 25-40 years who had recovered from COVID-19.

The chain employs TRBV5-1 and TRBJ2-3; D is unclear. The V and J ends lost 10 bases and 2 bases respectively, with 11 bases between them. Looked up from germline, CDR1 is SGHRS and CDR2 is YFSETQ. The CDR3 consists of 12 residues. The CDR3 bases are TGCGCCTCTGGGCCACCCACAGATACGCAGTATTTT. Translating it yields CASGPPTDTQYF.

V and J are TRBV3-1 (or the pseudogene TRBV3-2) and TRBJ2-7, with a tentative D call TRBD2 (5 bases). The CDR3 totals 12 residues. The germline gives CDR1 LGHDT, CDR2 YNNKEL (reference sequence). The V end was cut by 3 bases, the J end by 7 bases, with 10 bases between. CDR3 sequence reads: CASSQRTGEQYF. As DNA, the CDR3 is TGTGCCAGCAGCCAGAGAACGGGAGAGCAGTACTTC.

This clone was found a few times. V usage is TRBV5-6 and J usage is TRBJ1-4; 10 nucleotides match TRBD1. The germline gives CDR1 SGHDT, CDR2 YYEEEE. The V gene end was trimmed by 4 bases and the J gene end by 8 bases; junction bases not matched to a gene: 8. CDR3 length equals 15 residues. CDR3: CASSTRTGGREKLFF. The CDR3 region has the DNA TGTGCCAGCAGCACAAGGACAGGGGGAAGGGAAAAACTGTTTTTT.

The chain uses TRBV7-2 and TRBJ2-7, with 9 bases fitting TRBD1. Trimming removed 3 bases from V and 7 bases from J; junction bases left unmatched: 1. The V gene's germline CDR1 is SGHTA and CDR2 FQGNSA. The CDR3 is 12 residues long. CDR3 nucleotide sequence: TGTGCCAGCAGCTTGACAGGGGGAGAGCAGTACTTC. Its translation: CASSLTGGEQYF.

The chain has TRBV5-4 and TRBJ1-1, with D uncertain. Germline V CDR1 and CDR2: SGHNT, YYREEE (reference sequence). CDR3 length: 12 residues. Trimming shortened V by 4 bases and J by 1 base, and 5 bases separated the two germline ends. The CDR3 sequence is CASSPENTEAFF. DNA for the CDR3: TGTGCCAGCAGCCCAGAGAACACTGAAGCTTTCTTT.

In DNA form, the CDR3 reads TGTGCCAGCAGCTTAAACCCGGGACAGGGTTACACAGATACGCAGTATTTT. This gives the protein CASSLNPGQGYTDTQYF. The chain links TRBV13 to TRBJ2-3, with 9 bases matching TRBD1. The CDR3 totals 17 residues. CDR1 is PRHDT and CDR2 is FYEKMQ in the germline V gene (reference sequence). V was pared by 2 bases and J by 2 bases, with 8 bases of the junction left unmatched.

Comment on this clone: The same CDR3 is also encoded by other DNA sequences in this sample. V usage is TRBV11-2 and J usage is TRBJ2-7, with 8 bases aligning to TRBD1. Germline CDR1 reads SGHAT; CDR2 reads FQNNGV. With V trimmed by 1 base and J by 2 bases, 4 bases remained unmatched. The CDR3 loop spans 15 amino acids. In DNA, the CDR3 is TGTGCCAGCAGCTTAGCCGGGACAGGTGCCTACGAGCAGTACTTC. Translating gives CASSLAGTGAYEQYF.

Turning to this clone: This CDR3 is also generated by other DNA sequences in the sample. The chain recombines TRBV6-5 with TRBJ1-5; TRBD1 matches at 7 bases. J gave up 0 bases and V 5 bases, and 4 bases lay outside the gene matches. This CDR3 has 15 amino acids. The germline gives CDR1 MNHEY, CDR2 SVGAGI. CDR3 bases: TGTGCCAGCAGTCCGACAGGGTATAGCAATCAGCCCCAGCATTTT. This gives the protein CASSPTGYSNQPQHF.

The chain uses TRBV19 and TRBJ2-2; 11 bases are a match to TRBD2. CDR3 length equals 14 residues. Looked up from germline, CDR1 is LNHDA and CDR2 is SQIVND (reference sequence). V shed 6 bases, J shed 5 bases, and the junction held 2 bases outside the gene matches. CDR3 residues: CASRGLAGTGELFF. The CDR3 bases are TGTGCCAGTAGAGGACTAGCGGGTACCGGGGAGCTGTTTTTT. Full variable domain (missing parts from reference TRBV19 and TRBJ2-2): DGGITQSPKYLFRKEGQNVTLSCEQNLNHDAMYWYRQDPGQGLRLIYYSQIVNDFQKGDIAEGYSVSREKKESFPLTVTSAQKNPTAFYLCASRGLAGTGELFFGEGSRLTVL.

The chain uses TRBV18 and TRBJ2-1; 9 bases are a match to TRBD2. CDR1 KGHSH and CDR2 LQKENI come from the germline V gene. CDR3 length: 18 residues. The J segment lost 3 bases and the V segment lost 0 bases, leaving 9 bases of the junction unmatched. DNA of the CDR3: TGTGCCAGCTCACCACCGGCGTCCAGCGGGAGGCTCTACAATGAGCAGTTCTTC. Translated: CASSPPASSGRLYNEQFF.

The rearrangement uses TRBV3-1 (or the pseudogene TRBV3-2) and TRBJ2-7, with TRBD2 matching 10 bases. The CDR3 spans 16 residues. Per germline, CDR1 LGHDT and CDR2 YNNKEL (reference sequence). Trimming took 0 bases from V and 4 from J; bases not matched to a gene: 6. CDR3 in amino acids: CASSQDELAGRYEQYF. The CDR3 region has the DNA TGTGCCAGCAGCCAAGATGAACTAGCGGGACGGTACGAGCAGTACTTC.

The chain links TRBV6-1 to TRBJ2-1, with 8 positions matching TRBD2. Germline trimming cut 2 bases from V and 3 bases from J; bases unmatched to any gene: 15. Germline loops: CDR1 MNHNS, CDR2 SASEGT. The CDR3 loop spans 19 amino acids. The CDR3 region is CASSESRSDSGKIYNEQFF. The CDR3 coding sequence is TGTGCCAGCAGTGAATCGCGGTCGGATAGCGGGAAAATCTACAATGAGCAGTTCTTC.

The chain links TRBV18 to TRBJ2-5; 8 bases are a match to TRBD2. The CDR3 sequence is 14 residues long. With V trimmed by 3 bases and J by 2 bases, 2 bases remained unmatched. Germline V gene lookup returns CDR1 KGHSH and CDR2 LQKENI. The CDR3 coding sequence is TGTGCCAGCTCACCCGGGACTAGACAAGAGACCCAGTACTTC. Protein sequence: CASSPGTRQETQYF.

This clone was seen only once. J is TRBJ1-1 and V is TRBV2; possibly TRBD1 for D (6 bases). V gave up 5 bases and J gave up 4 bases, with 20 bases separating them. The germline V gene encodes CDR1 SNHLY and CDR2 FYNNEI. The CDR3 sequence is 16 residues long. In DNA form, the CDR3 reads TGTGCCAGCAGTCCTCGGGAAGGGGGATTACGCACTGAAGCTTTCTTT. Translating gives CASSPREGGLRTEAFF. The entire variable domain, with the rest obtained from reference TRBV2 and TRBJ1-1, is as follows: EPEVTQTPSHQVTQMGQEVILRCVPISNHLYFYWYRQILGQKVEFLVSFYNNEISEKSEIFDDQFSVERPDGSNFTLKIRSTKLEDSAMYFCASSPREGGLRTEAFFGQGTRLTVV.

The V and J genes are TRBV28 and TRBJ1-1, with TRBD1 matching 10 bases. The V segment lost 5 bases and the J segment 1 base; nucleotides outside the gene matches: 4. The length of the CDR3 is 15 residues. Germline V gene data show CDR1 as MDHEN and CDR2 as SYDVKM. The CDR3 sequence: CASSRTGGTNTEAFF. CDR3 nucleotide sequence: TGTGCCAGCAGTCGGACAGGGGGTACGAACACTGAAGCTTTCTTT.

This chain's CDR3 is CASNPTGGFVVSTEAFF. The CDR3 DNA is TGTGCCAGCAATCCGACAGGGGGGTTTGTGGTTAGCACTGAAGCTTTCTTT. The chain couples TRBV28 to TRBJ1-1; 9 nucleotides line up with TRBD1. CDR3 length equals 17 residues. The germline gives CDR1 MDHEN, CDR2 SYDVKM. V trimming: 7 bases; J trimming: 4 bases; junction bases outside the gene matches: 16.

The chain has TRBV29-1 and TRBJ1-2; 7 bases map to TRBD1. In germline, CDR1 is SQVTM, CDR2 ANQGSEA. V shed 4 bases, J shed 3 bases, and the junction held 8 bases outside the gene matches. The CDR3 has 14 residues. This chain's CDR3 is CSVVRQGLDYGYTF. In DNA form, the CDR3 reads TGCAGCGTTGTCCGACAGGGATTGGACTATGGCTACACCTTC.

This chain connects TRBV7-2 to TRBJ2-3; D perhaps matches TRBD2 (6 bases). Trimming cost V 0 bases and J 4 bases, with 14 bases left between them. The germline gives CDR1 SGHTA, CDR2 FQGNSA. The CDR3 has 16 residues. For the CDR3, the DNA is TGTGCCAGCAGCTTAGCGCTGGGACTCAAATCAGATACGCAGTATTTT. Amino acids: CASSLALGLKSDTQYF.

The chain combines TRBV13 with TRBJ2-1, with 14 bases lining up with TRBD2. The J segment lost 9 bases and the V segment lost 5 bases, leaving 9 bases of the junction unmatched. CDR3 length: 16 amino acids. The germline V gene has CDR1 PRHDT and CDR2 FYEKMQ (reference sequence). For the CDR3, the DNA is TGTGCCAGCAGCCCCCGACTAGCGGGAGGGCCGGTTGAGCAGTTCTTC. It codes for CASSPRLAGGPVEQFF.

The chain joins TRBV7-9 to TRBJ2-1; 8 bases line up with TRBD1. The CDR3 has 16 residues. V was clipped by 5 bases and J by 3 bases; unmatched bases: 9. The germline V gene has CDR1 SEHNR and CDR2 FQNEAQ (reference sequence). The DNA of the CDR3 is TGTGCCAGCAGCCCAATAACAGGGGGTAACTACAATGAGCAGTTCTTC. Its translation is CASSPITGGNYNEQFF.

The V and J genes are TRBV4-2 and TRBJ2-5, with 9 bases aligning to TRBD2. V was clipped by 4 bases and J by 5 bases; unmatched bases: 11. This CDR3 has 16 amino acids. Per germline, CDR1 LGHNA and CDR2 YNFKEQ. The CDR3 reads CASSPLSSGTRETQYF. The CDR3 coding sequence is TGTGCCAGCAGCCCCCTCTCTAGCGGGACGCGGGAGACCCAGTACTTC.

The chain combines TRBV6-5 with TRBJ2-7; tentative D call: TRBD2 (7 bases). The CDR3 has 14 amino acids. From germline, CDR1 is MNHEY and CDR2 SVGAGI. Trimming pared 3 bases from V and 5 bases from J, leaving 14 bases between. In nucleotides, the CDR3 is TGTGCCAGCAGTTATTCTCGGGGGGCCCACGAGCAGTACTTC. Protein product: CASSYSRGAHEQYF.

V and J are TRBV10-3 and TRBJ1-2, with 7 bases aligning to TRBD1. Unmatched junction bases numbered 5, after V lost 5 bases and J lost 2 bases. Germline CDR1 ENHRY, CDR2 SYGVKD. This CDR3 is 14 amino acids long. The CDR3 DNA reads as TGTGCCATCAGTAGGGACAGCGACAACTATGGCTACACCTTC. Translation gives CAISRDSDNYGYTF.

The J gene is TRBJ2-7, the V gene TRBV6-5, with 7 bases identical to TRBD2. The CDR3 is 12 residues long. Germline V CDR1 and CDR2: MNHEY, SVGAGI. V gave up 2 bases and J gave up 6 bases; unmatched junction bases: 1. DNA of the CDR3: TGTGCCAGCAGTTACGGGGAGGGCGAGCAGTACTTC. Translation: CASSYGEGEQYF.

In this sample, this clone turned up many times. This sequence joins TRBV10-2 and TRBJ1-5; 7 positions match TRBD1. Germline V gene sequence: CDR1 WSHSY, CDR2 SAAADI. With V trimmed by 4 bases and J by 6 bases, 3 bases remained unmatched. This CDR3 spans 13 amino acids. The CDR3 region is CASSGQGGQPQHF. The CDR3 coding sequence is TGCGCCAGCAGTGGACAGGGAGGTCAGCCCCAGCATTTT.

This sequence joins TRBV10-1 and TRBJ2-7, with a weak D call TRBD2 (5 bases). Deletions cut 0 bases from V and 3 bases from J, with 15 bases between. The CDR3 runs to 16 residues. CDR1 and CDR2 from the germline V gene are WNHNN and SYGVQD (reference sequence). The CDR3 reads CASSESGMAPFYEQYF. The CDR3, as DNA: TGCGCCAGCAGTGAGTCCGGGATGGCCCCTTTCTACGAGCAGTACTTC.

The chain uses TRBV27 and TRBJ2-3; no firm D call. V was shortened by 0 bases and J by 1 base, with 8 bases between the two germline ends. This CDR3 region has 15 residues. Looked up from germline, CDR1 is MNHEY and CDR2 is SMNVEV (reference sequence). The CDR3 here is CASSLSTLGTDTQYF. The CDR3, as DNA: TGTGCCAGCAGTTTATCGACATTGGGCACAGATACGCAGTATTTT.

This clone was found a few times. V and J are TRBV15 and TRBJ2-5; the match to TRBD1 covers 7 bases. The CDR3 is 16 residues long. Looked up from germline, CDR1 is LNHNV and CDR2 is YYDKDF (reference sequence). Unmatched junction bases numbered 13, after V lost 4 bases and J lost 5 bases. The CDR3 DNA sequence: TGTGCCACCAGCACCTCCCTACAGGGGCGTGGGGAGACCCAGTACTTC. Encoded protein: CATSTSLQGRGETQYF.

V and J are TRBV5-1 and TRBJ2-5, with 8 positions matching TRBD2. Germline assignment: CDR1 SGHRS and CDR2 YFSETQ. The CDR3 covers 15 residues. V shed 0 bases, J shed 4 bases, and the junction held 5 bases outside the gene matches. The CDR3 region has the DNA TGCGCCAGCAGCTTGGGGACTAGCCGAGGAGAGACCCAGTACTTC. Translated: CASSLGTSRGETQYF.